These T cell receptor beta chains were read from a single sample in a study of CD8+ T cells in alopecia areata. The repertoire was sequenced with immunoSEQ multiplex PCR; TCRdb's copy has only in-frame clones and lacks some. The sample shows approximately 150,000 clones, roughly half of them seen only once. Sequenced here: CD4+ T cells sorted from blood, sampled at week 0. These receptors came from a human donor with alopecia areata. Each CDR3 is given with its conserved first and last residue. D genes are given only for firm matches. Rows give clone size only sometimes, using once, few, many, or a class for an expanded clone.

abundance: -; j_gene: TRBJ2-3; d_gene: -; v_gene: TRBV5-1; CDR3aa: CASSLVAQGGTDTQYF; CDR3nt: TGCGCCAGCAGCTTGGTCGCTCAAGGGGGCACAGATACGCAGTATTTT
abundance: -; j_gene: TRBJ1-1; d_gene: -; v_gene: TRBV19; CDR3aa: CASWINTEAFF; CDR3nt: TGTGCCAGTTGGATAAACACTGAAGCTTTCTTT
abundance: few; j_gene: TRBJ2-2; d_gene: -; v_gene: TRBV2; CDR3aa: CASSGSANTGELFF; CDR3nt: TGTGCCAGCAGCGGTAGCGCGAACACCGGGGAGCTGTTTTTT
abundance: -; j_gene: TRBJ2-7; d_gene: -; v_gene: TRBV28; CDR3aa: CASRGYEQYF; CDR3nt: TGTGCCAGCCGCGGGTACGAGCAGTACTTC
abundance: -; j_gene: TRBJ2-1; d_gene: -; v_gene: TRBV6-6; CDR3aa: CASSRGLSSYNEQFF; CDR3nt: TGTGCCAGCAGTCGCGGACTGAGCTCCTACAATGAGCAGTTCTTC
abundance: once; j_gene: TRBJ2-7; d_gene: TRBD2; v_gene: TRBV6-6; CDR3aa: CAIGREGYEQYF; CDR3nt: TGTGCCATCGGGCGGGAGGGGTACGAGCAGTACTTC
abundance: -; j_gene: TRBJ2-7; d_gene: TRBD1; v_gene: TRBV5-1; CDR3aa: CASSWGTRDRAYEQYF; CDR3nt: TGCGCCAGCAGCTGGGGGACCCGGGACAGGGCCTACGAGCAGTACTTC
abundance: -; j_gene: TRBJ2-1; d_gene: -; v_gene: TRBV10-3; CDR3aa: CAISGGGPSYNEQFF; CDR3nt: TGTGCCATCAGTGGGGGCGGACCCTCCTACAATGAGCAGTTCTTC
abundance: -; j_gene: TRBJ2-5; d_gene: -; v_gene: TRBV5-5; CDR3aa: CAGSSSGESGTQYF; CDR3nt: TGTGCCGGATCCTCCTCTGGGGAATCGGGGACCCAGTACTTC
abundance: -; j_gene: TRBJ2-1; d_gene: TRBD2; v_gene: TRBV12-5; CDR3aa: CASGRLAGPYNEQFF; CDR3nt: TGTGCTAGTGGACGACTAGCGGGACCTTACAATGAGCAGTTCTTC
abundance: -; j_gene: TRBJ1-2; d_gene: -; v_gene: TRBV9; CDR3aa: CASSVGDGGTGYGYTF; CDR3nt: TGTGCCAGCAGCGTAGGGGACGGAGGGACGGGGTATGGCTACACCTTC
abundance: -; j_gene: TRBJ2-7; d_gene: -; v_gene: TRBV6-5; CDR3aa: CASQEFPYEQYF; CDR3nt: TGTGCCAGTCAGGAGTTTCCCTACGAGCAGTACTTC
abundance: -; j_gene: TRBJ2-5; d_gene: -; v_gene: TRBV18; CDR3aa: CASSVRQQETQYF; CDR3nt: TGTGCCAGCTCAGTTCGACAGCAAGAGACCCAGTACTTC
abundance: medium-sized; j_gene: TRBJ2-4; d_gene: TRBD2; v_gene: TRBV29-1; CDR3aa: CSVESGTGEVKNIQYF; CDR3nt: TGCAGCGTTGAAAGCGGGACGGGTGAGGTCAAAAACATTCAGTACTTC
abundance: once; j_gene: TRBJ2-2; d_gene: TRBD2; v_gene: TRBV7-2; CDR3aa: CASSPTGGVGELFF; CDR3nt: TGTGCCAGCAGCCCCACGGGAGGAGTCGGGGAGCTGTTTTTT
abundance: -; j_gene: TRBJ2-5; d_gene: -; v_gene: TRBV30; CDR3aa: CASGERDETQYF; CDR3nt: TGTGCCTCTGGGGAACGGGACGAGACCCAGTACTTC
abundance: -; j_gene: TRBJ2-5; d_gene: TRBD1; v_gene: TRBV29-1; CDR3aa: CSIRQGETQYF; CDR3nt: TGCAGCATCAGACAGGGAGAGACCCAGTACTTC
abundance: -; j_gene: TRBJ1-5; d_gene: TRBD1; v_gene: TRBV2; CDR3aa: CASGGTGAINQPQHF; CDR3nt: TGTGCCAGCGGTGGGACAGGGGCGATCAATCAGCCCCAGCATTTT
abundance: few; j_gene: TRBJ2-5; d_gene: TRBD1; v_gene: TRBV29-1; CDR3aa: CSAGTGTGTQYF; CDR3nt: TGCAGCGCCGGGACAGGGACAGGGACCCAGTACTTC
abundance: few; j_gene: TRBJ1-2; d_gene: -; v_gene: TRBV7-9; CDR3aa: CASSLGGAVNYGYTF; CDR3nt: TGTGCCAGCAGCTTAGGAGGGGCTGTGAACTATGGCTACACCTTC
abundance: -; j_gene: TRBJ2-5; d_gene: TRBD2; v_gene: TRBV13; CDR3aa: CASSARGSGKETQYF; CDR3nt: TGTGCCAGCAGCGCCCGGGGGAGCGGGAAAGAGACCCAGTACTTC
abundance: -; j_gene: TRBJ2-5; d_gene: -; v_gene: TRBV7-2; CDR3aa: CASSPTREETQYF; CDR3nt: TGTGCCAGCAGCCCGACTAGAGAAGAGACCCAGTACTTC
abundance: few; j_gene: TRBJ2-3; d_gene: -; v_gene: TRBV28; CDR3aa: CASRPGGTDTQYF; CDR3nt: TGTGCCAGCAGGCCCGGAGGGACAGATACGCAGTATTTT
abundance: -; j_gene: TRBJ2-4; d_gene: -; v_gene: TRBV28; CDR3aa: CASSFTGRNIQYF; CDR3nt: TGTGCCAGCAGTTTCACAGGGCGGAACATTCAGTACTTC
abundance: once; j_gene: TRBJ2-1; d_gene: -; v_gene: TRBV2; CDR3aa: CASSGSYSYNEQFF; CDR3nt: TGTGCCAGCAGTGGGAGCTACTCCTACAATGAGCAGTTCTTC
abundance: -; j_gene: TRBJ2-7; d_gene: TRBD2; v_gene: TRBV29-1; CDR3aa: CSVAAGDPYEQYF; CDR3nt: TGCAGCGTTGCGGCGGGAGACCCCTACGAGCAGTACTTC
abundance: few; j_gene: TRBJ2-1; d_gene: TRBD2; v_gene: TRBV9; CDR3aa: CASSSGLAGPPEQFF; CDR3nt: TGTGCCAGCAGCTCAGGACTAGCGGGACCCCCCGAGCAGTTCTTC
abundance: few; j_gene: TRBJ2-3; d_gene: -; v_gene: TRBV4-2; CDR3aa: CASSQGPTDTQYF; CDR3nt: TGTGCCAGCAGCCAAGGCCCCACAGATACGCAGTATTTT
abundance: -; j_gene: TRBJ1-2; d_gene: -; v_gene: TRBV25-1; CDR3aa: CASSEAAYGYTF; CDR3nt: TGTGCCAGCAGTGAAGCAGCCTATGGCTACACCTTC
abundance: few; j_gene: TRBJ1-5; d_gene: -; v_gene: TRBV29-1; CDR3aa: CSVEDREGNQPQHF; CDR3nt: TGCAGCGTTGAAGATCGGGAGGGCAATCAGCCCCAGCATTTT
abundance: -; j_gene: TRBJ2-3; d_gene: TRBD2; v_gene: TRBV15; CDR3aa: CATSGEAGGPGDTQYF; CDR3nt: TGTGCCACCAGCGGAGAAGCGGGAGGGCCGGGAGATACGCAGTATTTT
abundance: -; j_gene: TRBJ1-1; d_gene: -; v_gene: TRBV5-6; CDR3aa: CASSLAVMNTEAFF; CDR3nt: TGTGCCAGCAGCTTGGCAGTGATGAACACTGAAGCTTTCTTT
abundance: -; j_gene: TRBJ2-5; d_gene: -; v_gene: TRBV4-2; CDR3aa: CASRASQETQYF; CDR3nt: TGTGCCAGCAGAGCAAGCCAAGAGACCCAGTACTTC
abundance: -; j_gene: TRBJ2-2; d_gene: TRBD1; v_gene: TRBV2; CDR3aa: CASRPGQGAGTGELFF; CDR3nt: TGTGCCAGCAGGCCGGGACAGGGGGCTGGCACCGGGGAGCTGTTTTTT
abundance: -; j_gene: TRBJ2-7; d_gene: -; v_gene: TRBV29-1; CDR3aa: CSVKEQYYEQYF; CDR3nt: TGCAGCGTTAAAGAACAGTACTACGAGCAGTACTTC
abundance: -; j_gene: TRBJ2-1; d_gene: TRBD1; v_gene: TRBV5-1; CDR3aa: CASSWDSGNEQFF; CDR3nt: TGCGCCAGCAGCTGGGACAGTGGTAATGAGCAGTTCTTC
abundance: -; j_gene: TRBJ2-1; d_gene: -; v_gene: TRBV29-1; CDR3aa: CSVGGNEQFF; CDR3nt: TGCAGCGTTGGTGGCAATGAGCAGTTCTTC
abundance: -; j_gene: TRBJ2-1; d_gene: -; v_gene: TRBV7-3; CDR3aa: CASSLGQYNEQFF; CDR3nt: TGTGCCAGCAGCTTAGGACAGTACAATGAGCAGTTCTTC
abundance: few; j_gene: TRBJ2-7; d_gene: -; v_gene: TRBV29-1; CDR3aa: CSVNLPDMGSYEQYF; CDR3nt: TGCAGCGTTAACCTACCCGACATGGGCTCCTACGAGCAGTACTTC
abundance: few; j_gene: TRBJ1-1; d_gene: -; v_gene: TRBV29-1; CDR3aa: CSVLYGTEAFF; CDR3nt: TGCAGCGTTCTCTACGGGACTGAAGCTTTCTTT
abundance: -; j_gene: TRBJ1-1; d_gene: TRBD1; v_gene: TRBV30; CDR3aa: CASRTGTGGITEAFF; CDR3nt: TGTGCCTCCAGAACCGGGACAGGGGGCATCACTGAAGCTTTCTTT
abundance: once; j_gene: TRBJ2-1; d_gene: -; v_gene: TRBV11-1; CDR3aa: CASSLAGDEQFF; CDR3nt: TGTGCCAGCAGCTTAGCGGGGGATGAGCAGTTCTTC
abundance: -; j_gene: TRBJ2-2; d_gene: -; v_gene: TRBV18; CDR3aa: CASSPRTVNTGELFF; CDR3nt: TGTGCCAGCTCACCACGGACAGTTAACACCGGGGAGCTGTTTTTT